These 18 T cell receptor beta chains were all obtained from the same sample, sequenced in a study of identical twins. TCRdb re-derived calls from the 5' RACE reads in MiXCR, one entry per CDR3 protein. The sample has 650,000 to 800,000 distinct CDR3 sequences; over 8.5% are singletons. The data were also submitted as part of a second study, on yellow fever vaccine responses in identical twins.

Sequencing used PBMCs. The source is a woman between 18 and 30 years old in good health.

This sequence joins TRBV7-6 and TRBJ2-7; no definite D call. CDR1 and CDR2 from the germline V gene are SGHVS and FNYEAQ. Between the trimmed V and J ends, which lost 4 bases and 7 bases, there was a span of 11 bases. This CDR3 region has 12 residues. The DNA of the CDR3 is TGTGCCAGCAGCTCCGGTTTGAGGGAGCAGTACTTC. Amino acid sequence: CASSSGLREQYF.

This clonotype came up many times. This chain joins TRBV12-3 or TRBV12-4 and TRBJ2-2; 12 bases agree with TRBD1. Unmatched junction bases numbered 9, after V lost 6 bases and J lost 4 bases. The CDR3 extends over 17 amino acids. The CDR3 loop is CASRTGTGGRGTGELFF. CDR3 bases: TGTGCCAGCAGGACAGGGACAGGGGGCCGCGGCACCGGGGAGCTGTTTTTT.

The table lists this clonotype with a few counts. CDR3 residues: CATSDYLTGTGRHNEQFF. Here the CDR3 DNA reads TGTGCCACCAGTGACTACCTGACCGGGACAGGGCGCCACAATGAGCAGTTCTTC. The rearrangement joins TRBV24-1 to TRBJ2-1; 9 bases are a match to TRBD1. From germline, CDR1 is KGHDR and CDR2 SFDVKD. Germline trimming cut 4 bases from V and 5 bases from J; bases unmatched to any gene: 14. CDR3 length: 18 residues.

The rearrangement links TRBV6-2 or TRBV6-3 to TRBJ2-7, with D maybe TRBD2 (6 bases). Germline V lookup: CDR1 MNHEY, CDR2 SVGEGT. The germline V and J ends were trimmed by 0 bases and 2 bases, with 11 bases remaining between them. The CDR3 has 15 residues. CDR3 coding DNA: TGTGCCAGCAGTTACTCGGAGGGCAGAGCCTACGAGCAGTACTTC. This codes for CASSYSEGRAYEQYF.

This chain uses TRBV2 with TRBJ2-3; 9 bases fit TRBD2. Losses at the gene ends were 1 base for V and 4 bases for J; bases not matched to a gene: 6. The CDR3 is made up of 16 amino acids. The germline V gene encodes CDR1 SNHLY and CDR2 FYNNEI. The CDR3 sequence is CASSEGGGRAPDTQYF. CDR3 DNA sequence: TGTGCCAGCAGTGAAGGTGGCGGGAGGGCCCCAGATACGCAGTATTTT.

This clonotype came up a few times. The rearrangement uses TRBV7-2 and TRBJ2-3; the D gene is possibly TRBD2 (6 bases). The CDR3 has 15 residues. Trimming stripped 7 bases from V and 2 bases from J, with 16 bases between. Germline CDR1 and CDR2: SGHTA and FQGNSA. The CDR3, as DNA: TGTGCCAGCAATTTGGAGGGTTCTTACACAGATACGCAGTATTTT. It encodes CASNLEGSYTDTQYF.

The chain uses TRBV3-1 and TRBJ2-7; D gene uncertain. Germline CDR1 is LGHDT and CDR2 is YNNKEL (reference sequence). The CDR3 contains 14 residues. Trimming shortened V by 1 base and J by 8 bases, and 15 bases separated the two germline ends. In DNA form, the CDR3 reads TGTGCCAGCAGCCAAGCCCGATCGATCGCAAAGCAGTACTTC. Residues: CASSQARSIAKQYF.

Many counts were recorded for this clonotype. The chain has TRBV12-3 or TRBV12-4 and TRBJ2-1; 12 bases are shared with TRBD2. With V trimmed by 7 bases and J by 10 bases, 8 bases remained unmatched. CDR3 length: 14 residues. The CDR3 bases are TGTGCCAGCATCCTAGCGGGAGGGCCTTGGGAGCAGTTCTTC. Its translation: CASILAGGPWEQFF.

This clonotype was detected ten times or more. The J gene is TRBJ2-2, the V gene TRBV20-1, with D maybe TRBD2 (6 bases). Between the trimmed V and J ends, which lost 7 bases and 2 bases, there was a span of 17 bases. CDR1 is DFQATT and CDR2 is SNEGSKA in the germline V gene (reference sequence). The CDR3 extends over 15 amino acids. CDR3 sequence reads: CSGSTGLSNTGELFF. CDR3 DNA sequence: TGCAGTGGGTCCACGGGACTTTCAAACACCGGGGAGCTGTTTTTT.

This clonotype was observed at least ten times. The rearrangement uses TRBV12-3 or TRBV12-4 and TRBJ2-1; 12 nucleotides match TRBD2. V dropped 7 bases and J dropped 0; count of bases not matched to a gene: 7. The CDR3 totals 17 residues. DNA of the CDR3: TGTGCCAGCAATCTAGGACTAGCGGGGAGCTCCTACAATGAGCAGTTCTTC. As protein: CASNLGLAGSSYNEQFF.

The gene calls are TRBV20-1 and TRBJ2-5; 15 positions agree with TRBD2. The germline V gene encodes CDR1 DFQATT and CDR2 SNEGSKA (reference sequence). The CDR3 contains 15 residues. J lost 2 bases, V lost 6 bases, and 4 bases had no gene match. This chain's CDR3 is CSAGTSGRLQETQYF. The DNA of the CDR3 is TGCAGTGCCGGGACTAGCGGGAGGCTACAAGAGACCCAGTACTTC.

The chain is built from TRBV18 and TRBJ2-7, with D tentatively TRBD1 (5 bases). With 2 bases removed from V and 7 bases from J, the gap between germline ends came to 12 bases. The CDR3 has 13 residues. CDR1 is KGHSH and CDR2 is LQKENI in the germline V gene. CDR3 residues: CASSPLTVEEQYF. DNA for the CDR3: TGTGCCAGCTCACCATTGACAGTAGAAGAGCAGTACTTC. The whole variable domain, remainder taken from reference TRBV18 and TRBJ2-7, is NAGVMQNPRHLVRRRGQEARLRCSPMKGHSHVYWYRQLPEEGLKFMVYLQKENIIDESGMPKERFSAEFPKEGPSILRIQQVVRGDSAAYFCASSPLTVEEQYFGPGTRLTVT.

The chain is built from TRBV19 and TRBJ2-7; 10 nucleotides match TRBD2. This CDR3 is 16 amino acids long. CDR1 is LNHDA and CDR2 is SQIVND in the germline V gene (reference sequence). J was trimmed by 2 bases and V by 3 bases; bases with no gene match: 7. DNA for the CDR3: TGTGCCAGTAGTATTAGGCTTAGCGGGAGGACCTACGAGCAGTACTTC. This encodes CASSIRLSGRTYEQYF.

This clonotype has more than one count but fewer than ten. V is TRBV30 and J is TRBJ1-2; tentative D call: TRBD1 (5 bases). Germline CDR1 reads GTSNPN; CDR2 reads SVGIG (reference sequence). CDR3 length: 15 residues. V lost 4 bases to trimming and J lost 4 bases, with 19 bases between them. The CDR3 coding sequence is TGTGCCTGGACCGATGTGAGAGGGGTGGGCTATGGCTACACCTTC. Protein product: CAWTDVRGVGYGYTF.

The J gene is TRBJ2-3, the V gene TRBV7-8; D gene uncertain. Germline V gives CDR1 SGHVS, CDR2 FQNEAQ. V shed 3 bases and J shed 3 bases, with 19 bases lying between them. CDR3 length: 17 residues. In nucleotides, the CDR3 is TGTGCCAGCAGCTTTGTGGCGATATCTACCAAAACAGATACGCAGTATTTT. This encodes CASSFVAISTKTDTQYF.

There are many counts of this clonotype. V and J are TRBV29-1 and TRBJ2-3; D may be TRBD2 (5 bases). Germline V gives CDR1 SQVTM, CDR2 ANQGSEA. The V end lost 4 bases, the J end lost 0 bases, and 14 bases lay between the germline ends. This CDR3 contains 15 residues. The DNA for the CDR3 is TGCAGCGTTGGAGGGCAGACCAGCAGCACAGATACGCAGTATTTT. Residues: CSVGGQTSSTDTQYF.

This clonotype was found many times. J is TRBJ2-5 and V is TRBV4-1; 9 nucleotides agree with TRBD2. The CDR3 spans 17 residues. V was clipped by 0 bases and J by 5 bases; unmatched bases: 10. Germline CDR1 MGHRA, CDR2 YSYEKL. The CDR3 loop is CASSQELAGVIGETQYF. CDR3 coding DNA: TGCGCCAGCAGCCAAGAATTAGCGGGAGTTATCGGGGAGACCCAGTACTTC.

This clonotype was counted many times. CDR3: CASSLLDGNTGELFF. For the CDR3, the DNA is TGCGCCAGCAGCTTACTGGACGGAAACACCGGGGAGCTGTTTTTT. V gene TRBV5-1 combines with J gene TRBJ2-2; no definite D call. Germline V gene data show CDR1 as SGHRS and CDR2 as YFSETQ. Trimming stripped 2 bases from V and 2 bases from J, with 10 bases between. The CDR3 length is 15 residues.